This T cell receptor (beta chain) is from a study of blood T cell repertoires in COVID-19. Study context: The study drew acute and convalescent COVID-19 samples from the United States, Italy and Spain.

The protocol was immunoSEQ multiplex PCR, while the TCRdb copy is restricted to in-frame clones and leaves out a portion. The sample carries 110,000 or so clones, roughly nine tenths recorded once. The V gene's germline CDR1 is SGDLS and CDR2 YYNGEE. The CDR3 contains 14 residues. J gave up 8 bases and V 3 bases, and 9 bases lay outside the gene matches. The chain employs TRBV9 and TRBJ1-1; 8 nucleotides agree with TRBD1. This TCR was recovered from a man between 65 and 85 years old who had recovered from COVID-19. Sequences were obtained from peripheral blood. The CDR3 sequence: CASSEGQGSSEAFF. The CDR3 nucleotides read TGTGCCAGCAGCGAAGGACAGGGTTCCTCCGAAGCTTTCTTT.